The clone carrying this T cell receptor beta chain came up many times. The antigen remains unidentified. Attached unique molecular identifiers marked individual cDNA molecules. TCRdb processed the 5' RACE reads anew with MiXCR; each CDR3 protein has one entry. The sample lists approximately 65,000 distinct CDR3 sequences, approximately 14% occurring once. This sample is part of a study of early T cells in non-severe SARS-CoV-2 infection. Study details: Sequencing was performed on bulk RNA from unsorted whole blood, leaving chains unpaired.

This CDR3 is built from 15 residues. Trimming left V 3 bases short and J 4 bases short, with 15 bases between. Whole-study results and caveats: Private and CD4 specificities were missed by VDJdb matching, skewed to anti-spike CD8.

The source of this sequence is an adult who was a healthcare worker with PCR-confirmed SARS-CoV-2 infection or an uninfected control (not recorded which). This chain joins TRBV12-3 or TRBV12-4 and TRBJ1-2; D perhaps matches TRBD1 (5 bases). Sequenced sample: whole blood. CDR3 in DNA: TGTGCCAGCAGTTTGAGTTCAGGGTCGGGCTATGGCTACACCTTC. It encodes CASSLSSGSGYGYTF.